The 13 T cell receptor beta chains below were found in one sample sequenced in a study of tumor and adjacent non-tumor tissue in lung cancer. The library came from three nested PCR rounds adapted from ARM-PCR protocols. Using its own MiXCR run on the multiplex PCR reads, TCRdb lists one record per CDR3 protein. The sample records over 110,000 distinct CDR3 sequences, approximately 72% being singletons. This sample's RNA came from whole unsorted tissue. The sequenced sample was lung tumor tissue. These receptors all come from a man between 60 and 75 years old with small cell lung cancer.

This clonotype showed up many times. The chain joins TRBV2 to TRBJ2-3; D unclear. CDR1 SNHLY and CDR2 FYNNEI come from the germline V gene. The ends were cut back, 4 bases at V and 6 bases at J, with 8 bases in the middle. The CDR3 length is 12 residues. The CDR3: CASSVVMDTQYF. CDR3 nucleotide sequence: TGTGCCAGCAGTGTTGTAATGGATACGCAGTATTTT.

Regarding this clonotype: With a much larger clone just one base away, this may be a read error. The rearrangement links TRBV20-1 to TRBJ2-1; TRBD2 matches 9 bases. The ends lost 5 bases at V and 8 bases at J; junction bases unmatched: 10. Germline assignment: CDR1 DFQATT and CDR2 SNEGSKA (reference sequence). This CDR3 has 14 residues. The CDR3 protein is CSAVGISGSDEQFF. DNA for the CDR3: TGCAGTGCTGTTGGGATTAGCGGGAGTGATGAGCAGTTCTTC.

V gene TRBV6-4 combines with J gene TRBJ2-1; 11 bases match TRBD1. This CDR3 region has 14 residues. After removal of 3 bases from V and 8 bases from J, the junction contained 3 bases not matched to a gene. Germline values: CDR1 MRHNA, CDR2 SNTAGT. CDR3 amino acids: CASSEGTGGHEQFF. The DNA of the CDR3 is TGTGCCAGCAGTGAAGGGACAGGGGGTCATGAGCAGTTCTTC.

The genes are TRBV6-6 and TRBJ2-1; no definite D call. Trimming left V 4 bases short and J 6 bases short, with 22 bases between. This CDR3 comprises 17 residues. The germline CDR1 and CDR2 sequences are MNHNY and SVGAGI (reference sequence). DNA for the CDR3: TGTGCCAGCAGTTTCCCGAGACAACGCGCCGCGTGCAATGAGCAGTTCTTC. Protein: CASSFPRQRAACNEQFF.

Points on this clonotype: The junction and the germline gene differ at one end; a read error may be behind it. This chain joins TRBV11-3 and TRBJ2-1, with D perhaps matching TRBD1 or TRBD2 (5 bases each). The CDR3 has 17 amino acids. Germline loops: CDR1 SGHNT, CDR2 YENEEA. CDR3 sequence reads: CASSFRPGREISNEEFF. CDR3 DNA sequence: TGTGCCAGCAGCTTTAGGCCAGGGAGAGAGATAAGCAATGAGGAGTTCTTC.

The chain has TRBV20-1 and TRBJ2-7; perhaps TRBD1 as D (5 bases). This CDR3 region has 11 residues. Germline-derived CDR1 and CDR2 are DFQATT and SNEGSKA (reference sequence). This CDR3 is CSVVGPYEQYF. The CDR3 DNA reads TGCAGCGTGGTGGGGCCCTACGAGCAGTACTTC.

Comment on this clonotype: Mismatch with germline at one junction end may stem from a read error. The genes are TRBV5-1 and TRBJ2-3, with 10 bases identical to TRBD2. This CDR3 comprises 16 residues. Per germline, CDR1 SGHRS and CDR2 YFSETQ. The CDR3 DNA reads as TGCTCCAGCAGCTTGGGGACTAGCGTTTACACAGATACGCAGTATTTT. This encodes CSSSLGTSVYTDTQYF.

The genes are TRBV29-1 and TRBJ2-1; 8 bases are a match to TRBD1. The V gene's germline CDR1 is SQVTM and CDR2 ANQGSEA. The trim removed 7 bases at V and 13 bases at J, leaving 18 bases unmatched. The length of the CDR3 is 14 residues. The chain's CDR3 is CSAETRGRLGDQFF. The CDR3 DNA reads TGCAGCGCTGAGACCAGGGGGCGTTTAGGTGATCAGTTCTTC.

In this sample, this clonotype turned up many times. V gene TRBV11-3 combines with J gene TRBJ2-2; 16 bases are shared with TRBD2. The J segment lost 1 base and the V segment lost 5 bases, leaving 7 bases of the junction unmatched. Germline loops: CDR1 SGHNT, CDR2 YENEEA. The CDR3 extends over 19 amino acids. The DNA for the CDR3 is TGTGCCAGCAGCCTCCCGGGACTAGCGGGAGGGAAGAACACCGGGGAGCTGTTTTTT. It yields the protein CASSLPGLAGGKNTGELFF. The full variable domain, completed using reference TRBV11-3 and TRBJ2-2, is EAGVVQSPRYKIIEKKQPVAFWCNPISGHNTLYWYLQNLGQGPELLIRYENEEAVDDSQLPKDRFSAERLKGVDSTLKIQPAELGDSAVYLCASSLPGLAGGKNTGELFFGEGSRLTVL.

A remark on this clonotype: This likely comes from a read error, as the CDR3 has no conserved phenylalanine or tryptophan at its end. This chain joins TRBV5-4 and TRBJ2-7; 7 bases match TRBD1. Germline CDR1 SGHNT, CDR2 YYREEE (reference sequence). J gave up 8 bases and V 4 bases, and 12 bases lay outside the gene matches. This CDR3 comprises 14 residues. The CDR3 DNA sequence: TGTGCCAGCAGCCCGGCCGACAGGGTCCGCAAGCAGTACTTG. This sequence encodes CASSPADRVRKQYL.

Regarding this clonotype: A much larger clone differs from this one at a single base, so this may be a read error. This chain links TRBV24-1 with TRBJ2-3; D ambiguous. V was shortened by 8 bases and J by 0 bases, with 17 bases between the two germline ends. Per the germline V gene, CDR1 is KGHDR and CDR2 is SFDVKD. The CDR3 has 16 amino acids. This CDR3 is CATIDRRAASTDTQYF. In nucleotides, the CDR3 is TGTGCCACCATTGACCGCCGGGCAGCCAGCACAGATACGCAGTATTTT.

In regard to this clonotype: This may be a read error, as it is one base from a much larger clone. This chain connects TRBV20-1 to TRBJ1-1; possibly TRBD1 for D (6 bases). Trimming took 2 bases from V and 9 from J, leaving 13 bases between them. Germline V gene lookup returns CDR1 DFQATT and CDR2 SNEGSKA (reference sequence). The CDR3 spans 12 residues. The CDR3 DNA reads as TGCAGTGCTAGATACCGGGACACCCAAGCTTTCTTT. Translating gives CSARYRDTQAFF.

The gene calls are TRBV12-3 or TRBV12-4 and TRBJ1-5; 10 nucleotides line up with TRBD1. The CDR3 is made up of 17 amino acids. Unmatched junction bases numbered 15, after V lost 7 bases and J lost 6 bases. CDR3 residues: CASTRIGSGTGVQPQHF. DNA of the CDR3: TGTGCCAGCACTCGAATTGGGTCCGGGACAGGGGTTCAGCCCCAGCATTTT.